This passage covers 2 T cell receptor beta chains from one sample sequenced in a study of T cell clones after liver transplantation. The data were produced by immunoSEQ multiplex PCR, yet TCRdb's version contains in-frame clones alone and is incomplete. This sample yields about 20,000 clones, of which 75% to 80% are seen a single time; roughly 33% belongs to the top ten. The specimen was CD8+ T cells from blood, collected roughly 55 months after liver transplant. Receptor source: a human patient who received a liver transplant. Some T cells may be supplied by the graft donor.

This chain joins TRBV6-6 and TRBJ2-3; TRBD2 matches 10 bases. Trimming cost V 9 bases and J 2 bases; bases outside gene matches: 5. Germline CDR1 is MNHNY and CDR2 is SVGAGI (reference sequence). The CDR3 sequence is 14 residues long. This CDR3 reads CASSGGPITDTQYF. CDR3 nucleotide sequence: TGTGCCAGTAGCGGGGGGCCTATCACAGATACGCAGTATTTT.

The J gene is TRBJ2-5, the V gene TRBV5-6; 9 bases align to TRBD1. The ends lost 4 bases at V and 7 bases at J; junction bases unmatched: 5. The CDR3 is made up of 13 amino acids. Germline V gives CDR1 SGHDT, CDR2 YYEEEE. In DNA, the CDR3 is TGTGCCAGCAGCCCAGACAGGGGGTGGACCCAGTACTTC. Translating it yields CASSPDRGWTQYF. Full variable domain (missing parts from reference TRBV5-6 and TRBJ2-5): DAGVTQSPTHLIKTRGQQVTLRCSPKSGHDTVSWYQQALGQGPQFIFQYYEEEERQRGNFPDRFSGHQFPNYSSELNVNALLLGDSALYLCASSPDRGWTQYFGPGTRLLVL.